Listed here are 27 T cell receptor beta chains from one sample, sequenced in a study of T cells expressing NK-cell markers. TCRdb reanalyzed the 5' RACE reads, giving one entry per CDR3 protein sequence and no DNA. The sample totals some 600,000 distinct CDR3 sequences. Sequenced: blood T cells: a sorted CD56 or NKG2C T cell subset, CD4+ or CD8+ T cells, or bulk PBMC T cells (not recorded which). The origin of the receptors is a young man in good health.

The chain is built from TRBV15 and TRBJ1-2; no DNA is available, so the TRBD1 call from TCRdb remains unchecked. The CDR3 runs 15 residues. CDR1 LNHNV and CDR2 YYDKDF come from the germline V gene (reference sequence). The CDR3 spells CATSKDTVAMWGYTF.

The chain uses TRBV20-1 and TRBJ1-2. Looked up from germline, CDR1 is DFQATT and CDR2 is SNEGSKA (reference sequence). The CDR3 runs 14 residues. CDR3 region: CSATEVKTNYGYTF.

V usage is TRBV4-3 and J usage is TRBJ2-2; TCRdb's D gene call, TRBD1, goes unchecked for lack of DNA. Per the germline V gene, CDR1 is LGHNA and CDR2 is YSLEER. The CDR3 runs 17 residues. CDR3 amino acids: CASSQDAPGYLYGELFF.

The V call is TRBV24-1, the J call TRBJ1-2; the TCRdb call, TRBD1, lacks DNA for checking. This CDR3 has 15 amino acids. The germline CDR1 and CDR2 sequences are KGHDR and SFDVKD. The CDR3 protein is CATSDQTGGASGYTF.

The chain combines TRBV6-5 with TRBJ2-1; TCRdb designates TRBD2, a call that cannot be tested without DNA. The CDR3 covers 16 residues. Germline values: CDR1 MNHEY, CDR2 SVGAGI. The CDR3 loop is CASSYPTGLAENEQFF.

This chain uses TRBV12-3 or TRBV12-4 with TRBJ2-1; the D call from TCRdb, TRBD2, cannot be confirmed without DNA. This CDR3 comprises 15 residues. The CDR3 sequence: CASSLDRLAGGEQFF.

The chain employs TRBV7-2 and TRBJ2-3; TCRdb names TRBD1, which stays unverified in the absence of DNA. There are 16 residues in the CDR3. Germline CDR1 reads SGHTA; CDR2 reads FQGNSA. The CDR3 is CASSGRDRGVADTQYF.

The gene calls are TRBV7-2 and TRBJ2-3. Per germline, CDR1 SGHTA and CDR2 FQGNSA. The length of the CDR3 is 14 residues. This CDR3 reads CASSLNVIPDTQYF.

V gene TRBV9 combines with J gene TRBJ1-5; checking the TCRdb D call of TRBD1 is not possible without DNA. CDR3 length: 14 residues. Germline V lookup: CDR1 SGDLS, CDR2 YYNGEE. CDR3 amino acids: CASSATGGRQPQHF. The entire variable domain, with the rest obtained from reference TRBV9 and TRBJ1-5, is as follows: DSGVTQTPKHLITATGQRVTLRCSPRSGDLSVYWYQQSLDQGLQFLIQYYNGEERAKGNILERFSAQQFPDLHSELNLSSLELGDSALYFCASSATGGRQPQHFGDGTRLSIL.

The chain couples TRBV18 to TRBJ2-1; no DNA is available, so the TRBD2 call from TCRdb remains unchecked. Looked up from germline, CDR1 is KGHSH and CDR2 is LQKENI. The CDR3 covers 16 residues. CDR3 loop: CASSPPSVSGDNEQFF.

CDR3: CASSQTSAEAFF. The chain couples TRBV6-6 to TRBJ1-1. The V gene's germline CDR1 is MNHNY and CDR2 SVGAGI (reference sequence). This CDR3 is 12 amino acids long.

The CDR3 is CASSFTETNTEAFF. This sequence joins TRBV7-8 and TRBJ1-1. Germline CDR1 is SGHVS and CDR2 is FQNEAQ. CDR3 size: 14 residues.

CDR3 residues: CASSLVAASSSYNEQFF. The J gene is TRBJ2-1, the V gene TRBV7-9. Germline loops: CDR1 SEHNR, CDR2 FQNEAQ (reference sequence). The CDR3 totals 17 residues.

The V and J genes are TRBV5-1 and TRBJ2-1. Germline CDR1 reads SGHRS; CDR2 reads YFSETQ. This CDR3 spans 17 amino acids. The CDR3 protein is CASSLASGEPAYNEQFF.

The chain couples TRBV5-1 to TRBJ2-3; TCRdb's D call, TRBD1, is unchecked because there is no DNA. CDR3 size: 15 residues. Per the germline V gene, CDR1 is SGHRS and CDR2 is YFSETQ. The CDR3 sequence is CASSSNAGHKDTQYF. Together with reference TRBV5-1 and TRBJ2-3, the CDR3 gives the full variable domain: KAGVTQTPRYLIKTRGQQVTLSCSPISGHRSVSWYQQTPGQGLQFLFEYFSETQRNKGNFPGRFSGRQFSNSRSEMNVSTLELGDSALYLCASSSNAGHKDTQYFGPGTRLTVL.

This chain connects TRBV6-5 to TRBJ2-5; TCRdb reports TRBD1, a call that lacks DNA to check it against. The CDR3 has 15 residues. CDR1 MNHEY and CDR2 SVGAGI come from the germline V gene. The CDR3 protein is CASSTDRGRDETQYF.

V is TRBV7-9 and J is TRBJ2-2. CDR1 is SEHNR, CDR2 FQNEAQ, per germline (reference sequence). The CDR3 spans 12 residues. This chain's CDR3 is CASSQTRGELFF.

The V gene is TRBV5-1, the J gene TRBJ1-1; no DNA is available, so the TRBD1 call from TCRdb remains unchecked. Germline CDR1 reads SGHRS; CDR2 reads YFSETQ. The CDR3 is made up of 15 amino acids. This CDR3 is CASSLGGARRTEAFF.

V gene TRBV2 combines with J gene TRBJ2-2. The CDR3 length is 12 residues. Germline CDR1 is SNHLY and CDR2 is FYNNEI. The CDR3: CARETETGELFF.

The chain couples TRBV20-1 to TRBJ1-1. Germline V gene sequence: CDR1 DFQATT, CDR2 SNEGSKA (reference sequence). This CDR3 comprises 14 residues. CDR3 sequence reads: CSASYGSMNTEAFF.

The CDR3 here is CASMRGTHPVTDTQYF. The gene calls are TRBV2 and TRBJ2-3; TCRdb outputs TRBD1, but without DNA this stays unchecked. Germline V gene lookup returns CDR1 SNHLY and CDR2 FYNNEI. CDR3 length equals 16 residues.

CDR3 protein: CASSLTTEEAFF. V and J are TRBV5-6 and TRBJ1-1; TCRdb's assignment of TRBD1 cannot be checked, as there is no DNA. In germline, CDR1 is SGHDT, CDR2 YYEEEE. CDR3 size: 12 residues.

J is TRBJ1-3 and V is TRBV11-2. The CDR3 has 12 amino acids. Per germline, CDR1 SGHAT and CDR2 FQNNGV. The CDR3 sequence: CASGESGNTIYF.

The V gene is TRBV12-3 or TRBV12-4, the J gene TRBJ2-1; TCRdb's D call, TRBD2, is unchecked because there is no DNA. The CDR3 consists of 16 residues. CDR3 region: CASSLLSLAVYNEQFF.

V and J are TRBV7-9 and TRBJ1-6; TCRdb picks TRBD1, but there is no DNA to check that call. CDR3 length: 15 amino acids. The germline CDR1 and CDR2 sequences are SEHNR and FQNEAQ (reference sequence). The CDR3: CASSLAGGDHSPLHF.

The chain couples TRBV10-1 to TRBJ2-2. This CDR3 has 14 amino acids. Germline CDR1 is WNHNN and CDR2 is SYGVQD (reference sequence). This chain's CDR3 is CASSEDQVPGELFF.

This sequence joins TRBV5-1 and TRBJ1-3; the TCRdb D gene call, TRBD1, has no DNA to confirm it. The germline V gene encodes CDR1 SGHRS and CDR2 YFSETQ. The CDR3 consists of 15 residues. CDR3 sequence: CASSQGQARGNTIYF. The full variable domain, with the rest looked up from reference TRBV5-1 and TRBJ1-3, is KAGVTQTPRYLIKTRGQQVTLSCSPISGHRSVSWYQQTPGQGLQFLFEYFSETQRNKGNFPGRFSGRQFSNSRSEMNVSTLELGDSALYLCASSQGQARGNTIYFGEGSWLTVV.